This T cell receptor beta chain comes out of a study of preoperative IRX-2 immunotherapy in early breast cancer. Treatment specified: preoperative locoregional IRX-2 cytokine immunotherapy. Preoperative locoregional IRX-2 cytokine immunotherapy was tested in the phase Ib source study. TCRdb's table, derived via immunoSEQ multiplex PCR, lists solely in-frame clones and lacks some. Among 15,000 to 25,000 clones listed, roughly 80% were seen once. CDR1 and CDR2 (germline): MNHGY, SAAAGT. Trimming pared 0 bases from V and 4 bases from J, leaving 10 bases between. CDR3 length equals 14 residues. The sequenced sample was lymph node tissue, obtained after IRX-2 immunotherapy. The chain is built from TRBV6-8 and TRBJ2-7; no firm D call. This TCR was recovered from a human donor with breast cancer. The CDR3 region is CASSYSARSYEQYF. The CDR3 region has the DNA TGTGCCAGCAGTTACTCGGCCAGGTCTTACGAGCAGTACTTC.